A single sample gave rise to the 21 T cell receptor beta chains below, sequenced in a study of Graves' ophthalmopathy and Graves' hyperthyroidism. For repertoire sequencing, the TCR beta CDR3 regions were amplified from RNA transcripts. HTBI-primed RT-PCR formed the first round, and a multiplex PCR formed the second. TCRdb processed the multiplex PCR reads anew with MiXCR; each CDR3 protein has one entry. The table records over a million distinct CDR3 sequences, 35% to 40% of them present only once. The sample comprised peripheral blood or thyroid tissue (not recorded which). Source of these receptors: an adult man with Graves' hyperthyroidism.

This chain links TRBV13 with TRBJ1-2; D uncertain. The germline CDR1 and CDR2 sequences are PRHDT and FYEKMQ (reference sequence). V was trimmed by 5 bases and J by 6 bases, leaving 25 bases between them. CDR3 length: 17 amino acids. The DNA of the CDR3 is TGTGCCAGCAGCCTGCGGTGGGCCCGGTCGGTAATGGATGGCTACACCTTC. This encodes CASSLRWARSVMDGYTF.

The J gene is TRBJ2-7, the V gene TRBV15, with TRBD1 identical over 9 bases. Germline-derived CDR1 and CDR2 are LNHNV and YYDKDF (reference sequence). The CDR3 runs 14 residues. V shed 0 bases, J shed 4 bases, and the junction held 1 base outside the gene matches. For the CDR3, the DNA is TGTGCCACCAGCAGAGAGACAGGGGGATACGAGCAGTACTTC. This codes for CATSRETGGYEQYF.

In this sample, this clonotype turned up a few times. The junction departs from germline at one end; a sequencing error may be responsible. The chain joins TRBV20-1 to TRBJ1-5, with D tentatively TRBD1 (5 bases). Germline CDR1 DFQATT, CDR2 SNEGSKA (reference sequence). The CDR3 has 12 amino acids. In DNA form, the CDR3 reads TGCAATGCTGGGGCGGCCTTTTGGCCCCAGCATTTT. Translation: CNAGAAFWPQHF.

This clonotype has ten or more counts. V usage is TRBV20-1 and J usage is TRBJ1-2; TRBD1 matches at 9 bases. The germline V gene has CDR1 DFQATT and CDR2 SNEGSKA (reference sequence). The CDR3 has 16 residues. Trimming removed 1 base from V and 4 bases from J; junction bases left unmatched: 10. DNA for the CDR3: TGCAGTGCTAGAGGGGACGTGGGGACAGGGATCTATGGCTACACCTTC. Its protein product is CSARGDVGTGIYGYTF.

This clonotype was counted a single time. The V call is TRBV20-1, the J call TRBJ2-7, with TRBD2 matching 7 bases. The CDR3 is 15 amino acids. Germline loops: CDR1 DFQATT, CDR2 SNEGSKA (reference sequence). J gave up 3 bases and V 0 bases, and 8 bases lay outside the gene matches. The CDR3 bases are TGCAGTGCTAGAGATTGGGGGGAGGGCCTCTACGAGCAGTACTTC. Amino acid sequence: CSARDWGEGLYEQYF.

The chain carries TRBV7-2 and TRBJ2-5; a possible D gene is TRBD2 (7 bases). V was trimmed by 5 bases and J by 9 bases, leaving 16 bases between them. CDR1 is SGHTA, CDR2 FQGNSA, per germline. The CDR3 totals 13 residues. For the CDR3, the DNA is TGTGCCAGCAGCCCGGGGGGACAAGGGGCCCAGTACTTC. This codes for CASSPGGQGAQYF.

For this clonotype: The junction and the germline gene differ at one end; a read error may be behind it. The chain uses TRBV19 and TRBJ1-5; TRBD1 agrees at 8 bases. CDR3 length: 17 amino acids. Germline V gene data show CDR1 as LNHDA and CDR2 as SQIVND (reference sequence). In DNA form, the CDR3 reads TGTGCCGGTAGTGCCCGGACAGGGTTCGATTTTTATCAGCCCCAGCATTTT. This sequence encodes CAGSARTGFDFYQPQHF.

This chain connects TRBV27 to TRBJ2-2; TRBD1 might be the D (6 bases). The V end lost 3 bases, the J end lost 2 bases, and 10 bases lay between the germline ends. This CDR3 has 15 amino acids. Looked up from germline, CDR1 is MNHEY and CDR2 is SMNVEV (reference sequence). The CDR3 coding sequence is TGTGCCAGCAGTTTTGGGACAATTAACACCGGGGAGCTGTTTTTT. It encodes CASSFGTINTGELFF.

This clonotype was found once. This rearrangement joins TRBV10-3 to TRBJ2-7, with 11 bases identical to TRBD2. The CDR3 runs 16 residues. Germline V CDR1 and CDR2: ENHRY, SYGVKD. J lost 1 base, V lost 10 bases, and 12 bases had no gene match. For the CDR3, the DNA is TGTGCCACCAGCGGGGTAGCGGGAGGGGCATCCTACGAGCAGTACTTC. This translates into CATSGVAGGASYEQYF.

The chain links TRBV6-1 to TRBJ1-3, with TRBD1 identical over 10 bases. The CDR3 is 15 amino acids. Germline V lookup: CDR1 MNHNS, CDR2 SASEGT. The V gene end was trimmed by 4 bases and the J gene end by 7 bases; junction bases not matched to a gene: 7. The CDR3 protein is CASSATGQGGNTIYF. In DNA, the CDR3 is TGTGCCAGCAGTGCTACCGGACAGGGGGGGAACACCATATATTTT.

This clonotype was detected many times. This CDR3 reads CASRGVAGPSPYEQYF. DNA of the CDR3: TGTGCCAGCAGGGGGGTAGCGGGACCCAGTCCTTACGAGCAGTACTTC. The V call is TRBV12-3 or TRBV12-4, the J call TRBJ2-7, with TRBD2 identical over 8 bases. The CDR3 contains 16 residues. The J segment lost 4 bases and the V segment lost 6 bases, leaving 14 bases of the junction unmatched.

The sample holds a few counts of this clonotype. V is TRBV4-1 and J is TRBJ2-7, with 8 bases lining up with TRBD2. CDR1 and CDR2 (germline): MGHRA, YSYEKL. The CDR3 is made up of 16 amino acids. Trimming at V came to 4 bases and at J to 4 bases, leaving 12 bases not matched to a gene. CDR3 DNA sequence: TGCGCCAGCAGCCCACAACTGGGAGCGGGAGCTTACGAGCAGTACTTC. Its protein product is CASSPQLGAGAYEQYF.

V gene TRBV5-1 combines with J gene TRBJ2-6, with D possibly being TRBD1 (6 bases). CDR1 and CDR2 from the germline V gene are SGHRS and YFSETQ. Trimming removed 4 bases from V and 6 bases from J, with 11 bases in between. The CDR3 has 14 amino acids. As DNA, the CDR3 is TGCGCCAGCAGCAGTACGGGACAGGCCAACGTCCTGACTTTC. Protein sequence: CASSSTGQANVLTF.

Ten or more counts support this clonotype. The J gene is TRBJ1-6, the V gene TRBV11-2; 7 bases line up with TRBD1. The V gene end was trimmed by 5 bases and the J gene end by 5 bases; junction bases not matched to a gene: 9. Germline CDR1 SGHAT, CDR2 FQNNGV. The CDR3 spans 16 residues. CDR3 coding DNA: TGTGCCAGCAGCAACCCTACTGGACAGGATAATTCACCCCTCCACTTT. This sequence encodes CASSNPTGQDNSPLHF.

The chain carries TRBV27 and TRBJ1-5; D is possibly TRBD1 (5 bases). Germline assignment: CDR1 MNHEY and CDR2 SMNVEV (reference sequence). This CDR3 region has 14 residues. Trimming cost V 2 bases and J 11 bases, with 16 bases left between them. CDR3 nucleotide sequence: TGTGCCAGCAGTTTAAGGGGCGATTTCGCGGCCCAGCATTTT. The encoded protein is CASSLRGDFAAQHF.

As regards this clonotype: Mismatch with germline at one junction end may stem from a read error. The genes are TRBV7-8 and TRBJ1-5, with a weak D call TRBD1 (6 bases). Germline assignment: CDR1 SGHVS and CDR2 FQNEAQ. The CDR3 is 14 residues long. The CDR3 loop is CACSCGTSNQPQHF. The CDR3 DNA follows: TGTGCCTGCAGCTGCGGGACAAGTAATCAGCCCCAGCATTTT.

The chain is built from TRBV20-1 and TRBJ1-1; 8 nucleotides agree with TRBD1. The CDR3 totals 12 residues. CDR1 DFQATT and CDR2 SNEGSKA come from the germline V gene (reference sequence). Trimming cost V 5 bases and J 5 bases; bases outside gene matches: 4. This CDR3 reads CSARQGQTEAFF. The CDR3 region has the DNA TGCAGTGCTCGACAGGGGCAGACTGAAGCTTTCTTT.

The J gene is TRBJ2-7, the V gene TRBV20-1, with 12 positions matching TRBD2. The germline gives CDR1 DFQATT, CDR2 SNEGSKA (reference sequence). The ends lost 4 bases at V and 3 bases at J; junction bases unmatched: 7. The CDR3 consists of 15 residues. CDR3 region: CSATALAGGDYEQYF. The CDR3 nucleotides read TGCAGTGCTACGGCTCTAGCGGGAGGGGACTACGAGCAGTACTTC.

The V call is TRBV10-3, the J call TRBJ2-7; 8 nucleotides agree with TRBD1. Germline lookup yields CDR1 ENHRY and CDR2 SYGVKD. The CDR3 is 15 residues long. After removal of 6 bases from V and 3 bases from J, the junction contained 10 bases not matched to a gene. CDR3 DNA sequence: TGTGCCATCAGCGTAGCCGGGACAGGACTCTACGAGCAGTACTTC. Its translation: CAISVAGTGLYEQYF.

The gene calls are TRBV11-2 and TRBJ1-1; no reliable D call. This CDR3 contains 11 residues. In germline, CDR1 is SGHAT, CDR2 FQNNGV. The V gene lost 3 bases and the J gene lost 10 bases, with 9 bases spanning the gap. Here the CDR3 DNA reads TGTGCCAGCAGCTTGGAACCGGGAGCTTTCTTT. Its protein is CASSLEPGAFF. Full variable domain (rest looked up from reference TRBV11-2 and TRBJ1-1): EAGVAQSPRYKIIEKRQSVAFWCNPISGHATLYWYQQILGQGPKLLIQFQNNGVVDDSQLPKDRFSAERLKGVDSTLKIQPAKLEDSAVYLCASSLEPGAFFGQGTRLTVV.

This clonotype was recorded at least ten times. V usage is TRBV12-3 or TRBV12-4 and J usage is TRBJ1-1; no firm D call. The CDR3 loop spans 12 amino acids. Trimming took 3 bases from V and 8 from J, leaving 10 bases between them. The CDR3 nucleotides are TGTGCCAGCAGTTTCCGACGGCAGGAAGCTTTCTTT. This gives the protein CASSFRRQEAFF.